Following are 21 T cell receptor beta chains from one sample sequenced in a study of T cells after yellow fever vaccination. TCRdb processed the 5' RACE reads anew with MiXCR; each CDR3 protein has one entry. The sample shows hundreds of thousands of distinct CDR3 sequences, around an eighth of them seen only once. This sample comprised PBMCs, obtained on the day of the yellow fever booster vaccination. These TCRs come from a man aged 25-45 years who received the YFV17D yellow fever vaccine.

This clonotype has a count of ten or more. V gene TRBV7-2 combines with J gene TRBJ2-2, with 11 bases that match TRBD2. V trimming: 5 bases; J trimming: 5 bases; junction bases outside the gene matches: 4. Germline CDR1 and CDR2: SGHTA and FQGNSA. This CDR3 has 15 amino acids. CDR3 nucleotide sequence: TGTGCCAGCAGCCCGACTAGCGGGAAAACCGGGGAGCTGTTTTTT. It translates to CASSPTSGKTGELFF.

CDR3 protein: CASSPGLAHPAFF. CDR3 nucleotides: TGTGCCAGCAGTCCCGGACTCGCCCACCCCGCCTTCTTC. The V and J genes are TRBV27 and TRBJ2-1; possibly TRBD2 for D (5 bases). CDR3 length: 13 amino acids. V lost 5 bases and J lost 16, with 21 bases in between. Germline V CDR1 and CDR2: MNHEY, SMNVEV (reference sequence).

This clonotype was found a few times. The chain carries TRBV6-5 and TRBJ1-5; no clear D gene. CDR3 size: 14 residues. Germline V gene data show CDR1 as MNHEY and CDR2 as SVGAGI. The germline V and J ends were trimmed by 2 bases and 7 bases, with 12 bases remaining between them. Written as DNA, the CDR3 is TGTGCCAGCAGTTACGGCCAAGATAGGCAGCCCCAGCATTTT. Its translation: CASSYGQDRQPQHF.

This clonotype came up a few times. The V call is TRBV4-1, the J call TRBJ2-2; D not certain. The CDR3 totals 15 residues. Between the trimmed V and J ends, which lost 1 base and 0 bases, there was a span of 6 bases. CDR1 MGHRA and CDR2 YSYEKL come from the germline V gene. The CDR3 DNA is TGCGCCAGCAGCCAAGTGGAAACGAACACCGGGGAGCTGTTTTTT. It specifies CASSQVETNTGELFF.

This clonotype was observed a handful of times. The chain carries TRBV5-8 and TRBJ2-1; D perhaps matches TRBD1 (6 bases). The V gene's germline CDR1 is SGHTS and CDR2 YDEGEE. The CDR3 length is 14 residues. The V end lost 5 bases, the J end lost 7 bases, and 16 bases lay between the germline ends. The CDR3 DNA is TGTGCCAGCAGTACTCCGGGACACCCGAATGAGCAGTTCTTC. Translation: CASSTPGHPNEQFF.

J is TRBJ1-5 and V is TRBV28; perhaps TRBD1 as D (6 bases). V shed 1 base and J shed 5 bases, with 15 bases lying between them. The CDR3 spans 16 residues. Germline CDR1 MDHEN, CDR2 SYDVKM. CDR3 nucleotide sequence: TGTGCCAGCAGTTTATTGAAGTTGGGGGCTGATCAGCCCCAGCATTTT. It yields the protein CASSLLKLGADQPQHF.

The chain carries TRBV29-1 and TRBJ2-4; 8 nucleotides line up with TRBD2. V lost 4 bases and J lost 0; bases outside the gene matches: 5. The CDR3 has 15 residues. Germline-derived CDR1 and CDR2 are SQVTM and ANQGSEA. This CDR3 reads CSVVREALAKNIQYF. The CDR3 DNA reads TGCAGCGTTGTGCGGGAGGCGCTAGCCAAAAACATTCAGTACTTC.

This clonotype was recorded at least ten times. J is TRBJ2-7 and V is TRBV18, with 8 bases aligning to TRBD1. Trimming cost V 3 bases and J 6 bases; bases outside gene matches: 10. The V gene's germline CDR1 is KGHSH and CDR2 LQKENI. This CDR3 has 15 residues. The CDR3 protein is CASSPRTDRASEQYF. CDR3 bases: TGTGCCAGCTCACCCAGGACGGACAGGGCCTCCGAGCAGTACTTC. Together with reference TRBV18 and TRBJ2-7, the CDR3 gives the full variable domain: NAGVMQNPRHLVRRRGQEARLRCSPMKGHSHVYWYRQLPEEGLKFMVYLQKENIIDESGMPKERFSAEFPKEGPSILRIQQVVRGDSAAYFCASSPRTDRASEQYFGPGTRLTVT.

This clonotype was picked up a small number of times. The V call is TRBV7-9, the J call TRBJ2-3; 9 bases are shared with TRBD2. Germline V gene lookup returns CDR1 SEHNR and CDR2 FQNEAQ (reference sequence). V lost 6 bases to trimming and J lost 3 bases; unmatched junction nucleotides: 7. This CDR3 spans 15 amino acids. CDR3 sequence reads: CASRPGLAFTDTQYF. In nucleotides, the CDR3 is TGTGCCAGCAGACCGGGACTAGCTTTTACAGATACGCAGTATTTT.

The V and J genes are TRBV20-1 and TRBJ1-5; D not resolved. CDR1 DFQATT and CDR2 SNEGSKA come from the germline V gene (reference sequence). The CDR3 loop spans 14 amino acids. The V end was cut by 6 bases, the J end by 0 bases, with 12 bases between. The CDR3 loop is CSATVGGSNQPQHF. The DNA of the CDR3 is TGCAGTGCAACCGTCGGCGGTAGCAATCAGCCCCAGCATTTT.

This clonotype has a handful of counts. The rearrangement uses TRBV9 and TRBJ2-2, with D perhaps matching TRBD1 (5 bases). Trimming left V 0 bases short and J 3 bases short, with 12 bases between. This CDR3 comprises 16 residues. CDR1 is SGDLS, CDR2 YYNGEE, per germline. The chain's CDR3 is CASSVVGPPDTGELFF. In DNA, the CDR3 is TGTGCCAGCAGCGTAGTGGGGCCCCCGGACACCGGGGAGCTGTTTTTT. The variable domain in full, with the rest retrieved from reference TRBV9 and TRBJ2-2, is DSGVTQTPKHLITATGQRVTLRCSPRSGDLSVYWYQQSLDQGLQFLIQYYNGEERAKGNILERFSAQQFPDLHSELNLSSLELGDSALYFCASSVVGPPDTGELFFGEGSRLTVL.

This clonotype was observed a few times. The CDR3: CASSYRGQYNEQFF. The CDR3, as DNA: TGTGCCAGCAGTTACAGGGGTCAGTACAATGAGCAGTTCTTC. The genes are TRBV6-2 or TRBV6-3 and TRBJ2-1; D is perhaps TRBD1 (5 bases). The CDR3 has 14 amino acids. V lost 2 bases and J 4 bases, leaving 9 bases between the germline ends. Germline values: CDR1 MNHEY, CDR2 SVGEGT.

The V and J genes are TRBV10-1 and TRBJ2-5; D gene unclear. The CDR3 has 15 amino acids. In germline, CDR1 is WNHNN, CDR2 SYGVQD (reference sequence). V lost 2 bases to trimming and J lost 6 bases, with 16 bases between them. The CDR3 spells CASSEEATRGQTQYF. Here the CDR3 DNA reads TGCGCCAGCAGTGAGGAGGCCACTCGCGGCCAGACCCAGTACTTC.

The genes are TRBV6-2 or TRBV6-3 and TRBJ2-5; 7 bases line up with TRBD2. This CDR3 comprises 17 residues. V lost 0 bases to trimming and J lost 4 bases; unmatched junction nucleotides: 11. In germline, CDR1 is MNHEY, CDR2 SVGEGT. As DNA, the CDR3 is TGTGCCAGCAGTTACTCGTATGAGGAGCGGGAACCAGAGACCCAGTACTTC. Translation gives CASSYSYEEREPETQYF.

The chain joins TRBV3-1 to TRBJ2-7; TRBD2 agrees at 9 bases. Trimming at V came to 0 bases and at J to 4 bases, leaving 7 bases not matched to a gene. The CDR3 contains 16 residues. Germline-derived CDR1 and CDR2 are LGHDT and YNNKEL (reference sequence). CDR3 sequence (DNA): TGTGCCAGCAGCCAAGATCTCCTAGCGGGAAAGTACGAGCAGTACTTC. Protein sequence: CASSQDLLAGKYEQYF.

This clonotype was detected a few times. This rearrangement joins TRBV6-5 to TRBJ2-5, with unresolved D. The CDR3 is 15 residues long. V was pared by 0 bases and J by 4 bases, with 12 bases between. Per the germline V gene, CDR1 is MNHEY and CDR2 is SVGAGI. As DNA, the CDR3 is TGTGCCAGCAGTTACTCGAGGTGGGATACAGAGACCCAGTACTTC. As protein: CASSYSRWDTETQYF.

The chain recombines TRBV29-1 with TRBJ1-1, with 8 bases fitting TRBD1. The CDR3 sequence is 14 residues long. Germline loops: CDR1 SQVTM, CDR2 ANQGSEA. V was clipped by 6 bases and J by 2 bases; unmatched bases: 8. The CDR3 DNA follows: TGCAGCGTAATCAGGGGGCTCGAAAACACTGAAGCTTTCTTT. Translating gives CSVIRGLENTEAFF.

This clonotype has just a few counts. The genes are TRBV20-1 and TRBJ2-2; 11 bases line up with TRBD2. Per germline, CDR1 DFQATT and CDR2 SNEGSKA (reference sequence). With 4 bases clipped from V and 6 bases from J, the junction kept 13 bases outside the gene matches. The CDR3 is 17 residues long. CDR3 nucleotide sequence: TGCAGTGCTACCGGACTAGCGGGTACCTCCGTCGCCGGGGAGCTGTTTTTT. Residues: CSATGLAGTSVAGELFF.

The chain couples TRBV20-1 to TRBJ2-7; 13 nucleotides agree with TRBD2. After removal of 1 base from V and 6 bases from J, the junction contained 6 bases not matched to a gene. The V gene's germline CDR1 is DFQATT and CDR2 SNEGSKA (reference sequence). The length of the CDR3 is 15 residues. This chain's CDR3 is CSARGPGLAGLEQYF. As DNA, the CDR3 is TGCAGTGCTAGAGGGCCGGGACTAGCGGGACTCGAGCAGTACTTC.

This clonotype was seen a few times. V and J are TRBV18 and TRBJ2-7; 9 bases line up with TRBD2. CDR3 length: 14 residues. Trimming cost V 6 bases and J 7 bases; bases outside gene matches: 10. The germline CDR1 and CDR2 sequences are KGHSH and LQKENI. The CDR3 reads CASSSGTSKKEQYF. CDR3 coding DNA: TGTGCCAGCTCGTCTGGGACTAGCAAAAAGGAGCAGTACTTC.

The table lists this clonotype with a few counts. CDR3 nucleotides: TGTGCCAGCACCGCTTTGGCCCTCGGCAATGAGCAGTTCTTC. It is translated as CASTALALGNEQFF. The chain recombines TRBV6-2 or TRBV6-3 with TRBJ2-1; D is ambiguous. V shed 7 bases and J shed 6 bases, with 16 bases lying between them. There are 14 residues in the CDR3. CDR1 and CDR2 (germline): MNHEY, SVGEGT.